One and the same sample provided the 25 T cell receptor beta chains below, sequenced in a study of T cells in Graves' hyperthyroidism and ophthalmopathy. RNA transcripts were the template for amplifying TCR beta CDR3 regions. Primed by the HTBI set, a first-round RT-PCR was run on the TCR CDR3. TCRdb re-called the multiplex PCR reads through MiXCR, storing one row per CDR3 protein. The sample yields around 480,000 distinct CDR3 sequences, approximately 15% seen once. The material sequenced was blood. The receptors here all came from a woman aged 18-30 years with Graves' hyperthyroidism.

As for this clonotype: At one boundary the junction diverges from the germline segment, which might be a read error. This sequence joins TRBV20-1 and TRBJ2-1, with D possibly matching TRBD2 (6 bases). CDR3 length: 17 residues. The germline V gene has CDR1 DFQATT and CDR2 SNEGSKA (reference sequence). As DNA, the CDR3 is TGCAGTACTAGAGATGGTGGCGGGGAGACATCCTACAATGAGCAGTTCTTC. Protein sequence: CSTRDGGGETSYNEQFF.

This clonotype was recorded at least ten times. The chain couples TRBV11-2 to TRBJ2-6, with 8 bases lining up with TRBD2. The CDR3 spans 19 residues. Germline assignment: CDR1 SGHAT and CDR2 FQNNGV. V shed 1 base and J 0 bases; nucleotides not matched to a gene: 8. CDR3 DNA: TGTGCCAGCAGCTTAGCCCTAGCGGGTTACTCCTCTGGGGCCAACGTCCTGACTTTC. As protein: CASSLALAGYSSGANVLTF.

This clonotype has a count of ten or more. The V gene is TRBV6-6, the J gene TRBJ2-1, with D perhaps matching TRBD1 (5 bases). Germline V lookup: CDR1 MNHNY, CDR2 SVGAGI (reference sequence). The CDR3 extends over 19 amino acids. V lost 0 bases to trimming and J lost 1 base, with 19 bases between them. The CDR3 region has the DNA TGTGCCAGCAGTTACTCGACTTACCACTGGGCAGGGTCCTACAATGAGCAGTTCTTC. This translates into CASSYSTYHWAGSYNEQFF.

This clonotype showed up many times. The CDR3 protein is CASSPTGNGYTF. CDR3 DNA sequence: TGTGCCAGCAGCCCGACAGGGAATGGCTACACCTTC. V gene TRBV12-3 or TRBV12-4 combines with J gene TRBJ1-2, with 7 bases aligning to TRBD1. With V trimmed by 6 bases and J by 6 bases, 4 bases remained unmatched. The CDR3 has 12 amino acids.

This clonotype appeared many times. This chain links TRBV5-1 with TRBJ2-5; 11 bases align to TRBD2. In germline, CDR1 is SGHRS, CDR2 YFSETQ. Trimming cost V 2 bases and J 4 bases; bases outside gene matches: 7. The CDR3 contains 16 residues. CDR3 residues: CASSFLTSGRGETQYF. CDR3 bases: TGCGCCAGCAGCTTCCTAACTAGCGGGAGAGGAGAGACCCAGTACTTC.

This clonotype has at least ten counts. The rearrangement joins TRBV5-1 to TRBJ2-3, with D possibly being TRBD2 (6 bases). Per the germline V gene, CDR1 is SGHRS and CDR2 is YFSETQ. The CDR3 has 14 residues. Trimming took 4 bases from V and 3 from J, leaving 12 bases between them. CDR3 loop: CASSLTSPTDTQYF. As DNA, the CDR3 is TGCGCCAGCAGCCTAACTAGCCCGACAGATACGCAGTATTTT. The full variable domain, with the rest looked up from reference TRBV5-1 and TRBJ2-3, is KAGVTQTPRYLIKTRGQQVTLSCSPISGHRSVSWYQQTPGQGLQFLFEYFSETQRNKGNFPGRFSGRQFSNSRSEMNVSTLELGDSALYLCASSLTSPTDTQYFGPGTRLTVL.

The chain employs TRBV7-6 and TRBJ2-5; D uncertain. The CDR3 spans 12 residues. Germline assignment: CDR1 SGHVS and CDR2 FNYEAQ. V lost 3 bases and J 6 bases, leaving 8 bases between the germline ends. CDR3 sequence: CASSLISQTQYF. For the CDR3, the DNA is TGTGCCAGCAGCTTGATCAGCCAGACCCAGTACTTC.

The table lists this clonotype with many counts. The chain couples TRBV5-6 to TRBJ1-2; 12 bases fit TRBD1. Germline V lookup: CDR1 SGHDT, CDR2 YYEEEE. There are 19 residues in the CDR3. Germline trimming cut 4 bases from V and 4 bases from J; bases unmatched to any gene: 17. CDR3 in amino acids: CASSPSHRDRGQVGYGYTF. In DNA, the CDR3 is TGTGCCAGCAGCCCCTCTCACCGGGACAGGGGGCAGGTTGGCTATGGCTACACCTTC.

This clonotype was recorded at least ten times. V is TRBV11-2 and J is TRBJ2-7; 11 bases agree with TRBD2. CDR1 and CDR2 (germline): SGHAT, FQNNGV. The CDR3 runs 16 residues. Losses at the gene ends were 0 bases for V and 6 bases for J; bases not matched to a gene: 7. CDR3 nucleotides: TGTGCCAGCAGCTTAGATTGGAGACTAGCGGGAAGCGAGCAGTACGTC. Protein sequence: CASSLDWRLAGSEQYV.

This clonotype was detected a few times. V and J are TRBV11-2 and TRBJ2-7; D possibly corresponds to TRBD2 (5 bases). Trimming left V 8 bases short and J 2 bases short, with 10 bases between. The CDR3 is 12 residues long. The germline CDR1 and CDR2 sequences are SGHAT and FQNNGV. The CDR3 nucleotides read TGTGCCAGCGGAACTAGTCCCTACGAGCAGTACTTC. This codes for CASGTSPYEQYF.

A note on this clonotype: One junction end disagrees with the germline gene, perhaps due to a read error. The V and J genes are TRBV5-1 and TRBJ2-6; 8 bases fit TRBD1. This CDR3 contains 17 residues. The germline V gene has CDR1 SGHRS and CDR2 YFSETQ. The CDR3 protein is CVSSPDRALPGANVLTF. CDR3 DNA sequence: TGCGTCAGCAGCCCGGACAGGGCTCTCCCTGGGGCCAACGTCCTGACTTTC.

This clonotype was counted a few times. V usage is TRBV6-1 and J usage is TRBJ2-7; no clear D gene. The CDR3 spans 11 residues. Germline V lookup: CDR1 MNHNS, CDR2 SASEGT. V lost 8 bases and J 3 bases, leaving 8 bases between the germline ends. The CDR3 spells CASLVGYEQYF. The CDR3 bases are TGTGCCAGCCTAGTGGGCTACGAGCAGTACTTC.

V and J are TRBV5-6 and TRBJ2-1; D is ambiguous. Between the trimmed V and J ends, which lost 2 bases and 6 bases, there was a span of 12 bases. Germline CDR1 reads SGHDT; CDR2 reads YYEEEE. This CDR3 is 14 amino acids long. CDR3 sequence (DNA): TGTGCCAGCAGCTTCGGTATAACAACCAATGAGCAGTTCTTC. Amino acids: CASSFGITTNEQFF.

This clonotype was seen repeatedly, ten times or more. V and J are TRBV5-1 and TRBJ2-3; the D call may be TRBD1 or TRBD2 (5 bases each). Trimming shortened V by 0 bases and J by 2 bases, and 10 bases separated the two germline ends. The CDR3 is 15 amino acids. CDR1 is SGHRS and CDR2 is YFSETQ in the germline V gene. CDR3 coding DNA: TGCGCCAGCAGCTTGGCTGGGGGTCCCACAGATACGCAGTATTTT. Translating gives CASSLAGGPTDTQYF.

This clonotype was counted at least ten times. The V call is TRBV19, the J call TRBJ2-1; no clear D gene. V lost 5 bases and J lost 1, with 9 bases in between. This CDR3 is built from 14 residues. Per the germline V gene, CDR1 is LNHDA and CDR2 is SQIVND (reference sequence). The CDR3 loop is CASSPGNSYNEQFF. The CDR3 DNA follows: TGTGCCAGTAGTCCCGGAAATTCCTACAATGAGCAGTTCTTC.

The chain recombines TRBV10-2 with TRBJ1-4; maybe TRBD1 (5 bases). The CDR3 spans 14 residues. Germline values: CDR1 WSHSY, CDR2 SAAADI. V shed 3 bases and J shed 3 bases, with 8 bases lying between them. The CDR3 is CASSDGGSNEKLFF. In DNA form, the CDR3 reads TGCGCCAGCAGTGATGGGGGTTCTAATGAAAAACTGTTTTTT.

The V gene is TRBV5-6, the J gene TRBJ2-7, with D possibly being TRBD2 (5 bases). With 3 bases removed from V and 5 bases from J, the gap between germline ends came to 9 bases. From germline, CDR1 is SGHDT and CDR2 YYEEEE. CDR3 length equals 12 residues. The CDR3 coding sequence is TGTGCCAGCAGCTGGACTGGGGACGAGCAGTACTTC. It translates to CASSWTGDEQYF. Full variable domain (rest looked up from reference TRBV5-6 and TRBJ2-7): DAGVTQSPTHLIKTRGQQVTLRCSPKSGHDTVSWYQQALGQGPQFIFQYYEEEERQRGNFPDRFSGHQFPNYSSELNVNALLLGDSALYLCASSWTGDEQYFGPGTRLTVT.

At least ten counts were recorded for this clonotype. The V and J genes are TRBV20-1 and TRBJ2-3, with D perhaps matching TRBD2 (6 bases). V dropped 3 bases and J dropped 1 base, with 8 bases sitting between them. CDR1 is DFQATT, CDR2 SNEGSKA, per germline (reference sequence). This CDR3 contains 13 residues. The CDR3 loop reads CSASGSRTDTQYF. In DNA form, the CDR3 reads TGCAGTGCTAGCGGGAGCCGCACAGATACGCAGTATTTT.

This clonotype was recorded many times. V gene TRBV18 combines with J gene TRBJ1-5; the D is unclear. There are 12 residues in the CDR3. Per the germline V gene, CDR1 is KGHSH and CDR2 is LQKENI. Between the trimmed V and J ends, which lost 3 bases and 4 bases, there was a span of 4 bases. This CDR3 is CASSPENQPQHF. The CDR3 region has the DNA TGTGCCAGCTCACCGGAAAATCAGCCCCAGCATTTT.

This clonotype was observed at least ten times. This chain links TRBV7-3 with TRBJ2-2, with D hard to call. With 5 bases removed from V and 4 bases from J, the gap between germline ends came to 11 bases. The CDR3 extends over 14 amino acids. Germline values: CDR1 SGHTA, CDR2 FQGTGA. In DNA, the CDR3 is TGTGCCAGCAGCGAGAGGTGGGGCACCGGGGAGCTGTTTTTT. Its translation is CASSERWGTGELFF.

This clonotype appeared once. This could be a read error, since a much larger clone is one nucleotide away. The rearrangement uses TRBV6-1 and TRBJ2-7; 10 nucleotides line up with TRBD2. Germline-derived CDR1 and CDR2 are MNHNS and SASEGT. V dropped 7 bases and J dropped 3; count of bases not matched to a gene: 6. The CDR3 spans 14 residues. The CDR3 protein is CASTGLAVYYEQYF. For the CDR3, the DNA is TGTGCCAGCACCGGACTAGCGGTTTACTACGAGCAGTACTTC.

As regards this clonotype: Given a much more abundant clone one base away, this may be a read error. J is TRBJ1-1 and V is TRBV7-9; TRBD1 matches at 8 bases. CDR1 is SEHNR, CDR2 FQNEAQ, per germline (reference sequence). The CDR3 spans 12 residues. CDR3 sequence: CAGDRRNTGAFF. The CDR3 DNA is TGTGCCGGGGACAGGAGGAACACTGGAGCTTTCTTT.

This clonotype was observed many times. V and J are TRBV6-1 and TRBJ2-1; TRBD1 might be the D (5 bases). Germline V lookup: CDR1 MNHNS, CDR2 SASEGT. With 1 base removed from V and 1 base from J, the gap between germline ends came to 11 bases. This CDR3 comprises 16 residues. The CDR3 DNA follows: TGTGCCAGCAGTGAAGGGCAGGGATGGTCCTACAATGAGCAGTTCTTC. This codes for CASSEGQGWSYNEQFF.

The CDR3 coding sequence is TGCGCCAGCAGCCAGGGGATCAGCAATCAGCCCCAGCATTTT. Translation gives CASSQGISNQPQHF. This sequence joins TRBV10-2 and TRBJ1-5; a weak D match, TRBD1 (6 bases). The CDR3 spans 14 residues. V was clipped by 6 bases and J by 1 base, with 10 bases between them. Germline V CDR1 and CDR2: WSHSY, SAAADI.

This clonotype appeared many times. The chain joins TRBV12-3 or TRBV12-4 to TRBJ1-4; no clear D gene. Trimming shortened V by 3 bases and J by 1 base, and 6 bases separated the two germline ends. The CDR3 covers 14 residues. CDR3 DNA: TGTGCCAGCAGTTTTGGCAGAACTAATGAAAAACTGTTTTTT. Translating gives CASSFGRTNEKLFF.